The T cell receptor (beta chain) under discussion was sequenced for a study of cytomegalovirus exposure and HLA in healthy donors. General study points: A cluster of highly shared sequence variants was likely a sequencing artifact. The study designated some 180 TCR beta chains cytomegalovirus-associated. Some V segments (TRBV6-2 and TRBV6-3 among them) were excluded as indistinguishable.

About this clone itself: The antigen is unknown.

Both 60 Vbeta primers and 13 Jbeta primers went into the PCR. Measured with immunoSEQ multiplex PCR; TCRdb has only the in-frame clones, and not every one. The sample totals 160,000 or so clones. The CDR3 is 15 amino acids. Trimming at V came to 6 bases and at J to 7 bases, leaving 11 bases not matched to a gene. Germline loops: CDR1 ENHRY, CDR2 SYGVKD. The TCR originated in a man under 40 in good health and CMV-seronegative. The sample consisted of PBMCs. This sequence joins TRBV10-3 and TRBJ2-7; 11 nucleotides line up with TRBD2. Here the CDR3 reads CAISPLAGGPKEQYF. The CDR3 DNA reads TGTGCCATCAGCCCTTTAGCGGGAGGGCCGAAGGAGCAGTACTTC.